This TCR beta chain was captured by sequencing in a study of blood T cell dynamics during melanoma immunotherapy. Study-level background: Patients with metastatic melanoma got pembrolizumab or nivolumab-ipilimumab as first-line care.

Time point given: week 3, after first cycle of checkpoint inhibitor. Response was assessed by RECIST 1.1 at 12 weeks, except a couple of rapid progressors. V lost 1 base and J lost 7; bases outside the gene matches: 1. Looked up from germline, CDR1 is MGHRA and CDR2 is YSYEKL. The CDR3 is made up of 13 amino acids. Every bulk PBMC sample received the same 350 ng of DNA. Sequencing was performed with immunoSEQ multiplex PCR; in TCRdb, only in-frame clones are kept and a portion is missing. The table records 14,000 to 15,000 clones, roughly nine tenths of them present only once. The chain couples TRBV4-1 to TRBJ2-1, with 7 nucleotides matching TRBD2. The receptor comes from a human donor with melanoma. The specimen was blood, collected from a patient treated with checkpoint blockade. CDR3 nucleotide sequence: TGCGCCAGCAGCCAAGGGGAGGGGAATGAGCAGTTCTTC. Translation gives CASSQGEGNEQFF.